These 12 T cell receptor beta chains share one sample of origin, sequenced in a study of cytomegalovirus exposure and HLA in healthy donors. In the PCR, 60 Vbeta and 13 Jbeta primers were used. Repertoires were generated with immunoSEQ multiplex PCR, while TCRdb's copy carries only in-frame clones and drops some. The table shows under 85,000 clones, with about 80% occurring only once. The source material was PBMCs. Receptors originate from a woman in her 30s in good health and CMV-seronegative.

The sample holds a few counts of this clone. The V and J genes are TRBV6-6 and TRBJ2-7; 7 nucleotides line up with TRBD2. The length of the CDR3 is 16 residues. The V segment lost 4 bases and the J segment 2 bases; nucleotides outside the gene matches: 11. Germline-derived CDR1 and CDR2 are MNHNY and SVGAGI (reference sequence). CDR3 sequence: CASSSTSDPAAYEQYF. The CDR3 nucleotides read TGTGCCAGCAGTTCTACTAGCGACCCTGCCGCCTACGAGCAGTACTTC.

Only a few counts were recorded for this clone. The genes are TRBV5-8 and TRBJ2-6; no definite D call. The CDR3 covers 17 residues. Trimming left V 0 bases short and J 0 bases short, with 10 bases between. Germline V gives CDR1 SGHTS, CDR2 YDEGEE. CDR3 loop: CASSLVQAFSGANVLTF. CDR3 DNA sequence: TGTGCCAGCAGCTTGGTTCAGGCCTTCTCTGGGGCCAACGTCCTGACTTTC.

The chain carries TRBV30 and TRBJ2-3; 9 bases line up with TRBD1. CDR1 and CDR2 from the germline V gene are GTSNPN and SVGIG (reference sequence). The J segment lost 2 bases and the V segment lost 0 bases, leaving 15 bases of the junction unmatched. The CDR3 totals 19 residues. CDR3 amino acids: CAWSVAVSGQGRNTDTQYF. CDR3 in DNA: TGTGCCTGGAGTGTAGCGGTTTCCGGACAGGGGCGAAACACAGATACGCAGTATTTT.

In its sample, this clone was seen a few times. The V and J genes are TRBV4-1 and TRBJ2-2, with no clear D. The length of the CDR3 is 15 residues. The germline gives CDR1 MGHRA, CDR2 YSYEKL. The V end was cut by 0 bases, the J end by 5 bases, with 10 bases between. The CDR3 loop reads CASSQEFISTGELFF. The CDR3 DNA is TGCGCCAGCAGCCAAGAATTTATTTCGACCGGGGAGCTGTTTTTT.

V and J are TRBV6-5 and TRBJ2-7; D perhaps matches TRBD1 (6 bases). The V gene's germline CDR1 is MNHEY and CDR2 SVGAGI. This CDR3 spans 14 amino acids. V was pared by 7 bases and J by 1 base, with 14 bases between. The CDR3 protein is CASTLTRGSYEQYF. The DNA of the CDR3 is TGTGCCAGCACTCTGACGAGGGGGTCCTACGAGCAGTACTTC.

CDR3 residues: CASSLEAGAVGKEETQYF. CDR3 nucleotide sequence: TGTGCCAGCAGCTTAGAGGCGGGAGCGGTGGGAAAGGAAGAGACCCAGTACTTC. This chain uses TRBV7-6 with TRBJ2-5, with TRBD2 identical over 7 bases. The CDR3 runs to 18 residues. Germline CDR1 reads SGHVS; CDR2 reads FNYEAQ. J was trimmed by 3 bases and V by 1 base; bases with no gene match: 14. Full variable domain (missing parts from reference TRBV7-6 and TRBJ2-5): GAGVSQSPRYKVTKRGQDVALRCDPISGHVSLYWYRQALGQGPEFLTYFNYEAQQDKSGLPNDRFSAERPEGSISTLTIQRTEQRDSAMYRCASSLEAGAVGKEETQYFGPGTRLLVL.

The chain links TRBV9 to TRBJ2-7; 13 positions match TRBD2. CDR1 is SGDLS, CDR2 YYNGEE, per germline. The CDR3 has 14 amino acids. Germline trimming cut 3 bases from V and 9 bases from J; bases unmatched to any gene: 6. In DNA form, the CDR3 reads TGTGCCAGCAGCGCGGGGACTAGCGGGACAAGGCAGTACTTC. Amino acids: CASSAGTSGTRQYF.

The chain is built from TRBV5-8 and TRBJ1-1; no definite D call. Germline CDR1 reads SGHTS; CDR2 reads YDEGEE. The V and J ends lost 4 bases and 3 bases respectively, with 4 bases between them. The CDR3 sequence is 11 residues long. The CDR3 sequence is CASSPYTEAFF. For the CDR3, the DNA is TGTGCCAGCAGCCCATACACTGAAGCTTTCTTT. Full variable domain (outside the CDR3, taken from reference TRBV5-8 and TRBJ1-1): EAGVTQSPTHLIKTRGQQATLRCSPISGHTSVYWYQQALGLGLQFLLWYDEGEERNRGNFPPRFSGRQFPNYSSELNVNALELEDSALYLCASSPYTEAFFGQGTRLTVV.

In its sample, this clone was seen once. This chain joins TRBV6-6 and TRBJ2-5; TRBD2 is a possible D gene (7 bases). There are 15 residues in the CDR3. Germline V gives CDR1 MNHNY, CDR2 SVGAGI (reference sequence). V lost 4 bases, J lost 6 bases, and 18 bases lay in between. The CDR3 DNA follows: TGTGCCAGCAGTTCCCCCGCAGTGGGGGGGCAGACCCAGTACTTC. It encodes CASSSPAVGGQTQYF.

The chain combines TRBV7-6 with TRBJ2-7; tentative D call: TRBD2 (5 bases). This CDR3 has 13 residues. Between the trimmed V and J ends, which lost 2 bases and 8 bases, there was a span of 13 bases. CDR1 and CDR2 (germline): SGHVS, FNYEAQ. CDR3 amino acids: CASSLSSGEQQYF. CDR3 bases: TGTGCCAGCAGCTTATCGTCTGGGGAGCAGCAGTACTTC.

The chain employs TRBV30 and TRBJ2-5, with D perhaps TRBD1 (5 bases). Germline V gives CDR1 GTSNPN, CDR2 SVGIG (reference sequence). The CDR3 consists of 13 residues. The V end was cut by 3 bases, the J end by 1 base, with 9 bases between. The CDR3 nucleotides are TGTGCCTGGAGCCTAACAGGCCAAGAGACCCAGTACTTC. It encodes CAWSLTGQETQYF. The whole variable domain, remainder taken from reference TRBV30 and TRBJ2-5, is SQTIHQWPATLVQPVGSPLSLECTVEGTSNPNLYWYRQAAGRGLQLLFYSVGIGQISSEVPQNLSASRPQDRQFILSSKKLLLSDSGFYLCAWSLTGQETQYFGPGTRLLVL.

The CDR3 sequence: CASSQGTGGAEAFF. Written as DNA, the CDR3 is TGCGCCAGCAGCCAGGGGACAGGGGGCGCGGAAGCTTTCTTT. The chain has TRBV5-1 and TRBJ1-1, with TRBD1 identical over 12 bases. The trim removed 4 bases at V and 8 bases at J, leaving 6 bases unmatched. Looked up from germline, CDR1 is SGHRS and CDR2 is YFSETQ. CDR3 length equals 14 residues.